The rows below give T cell receptor beta chains drawn from one sample of a study of CD8 T cells in ankylosing spondylitis. Each CDR3 protein gets one entry after TCRdb re-called the 5' RACE reads with MiXCR. The table has roughly 700,000 distinct CDR3 sequences, under 20% seen once. The specimen sequenced was blood, either unsorted or a sorted T cell fraction (not recorded which). Receptor source: a male donor with ankylosing spondylitis. CDR3s include the opening cysteine and the closing phenylalanine or tryptophan. D genes are given only for firm matches. Size tells how often a clone was seen (once, few, many) or the class of an expanded clone, and some rows leave it out.

j_call	d_call	clone_size	v_call	cdr3_nt	cdr3_aa
TRBJ2-5	TRBD1	few	TRBV7-2	TGTGCCAGCAGCCCCACGGGACAGGGACGGGAGACCCAGTACTTC	CASSPTGQGRETQYF
TRBJ2-1	NA	NA	TRBV4-1	TGCGCCAGCAGCCCACGGTCCTCAGACAATGAGCAGTTCTTC	CASSPRSSDNEQFF
TRBJ2-2	NA	many	TRBV4-3	TGCGCCAGCAGCCAAGAAGCGTCGATGCGAGGACACAAGAACACCGGGGAGCTGTTTTTT	CASSQEASMRGHKNTGELFF
TRBJ2-1	NA	NA	TRBV6-2/TRBV6-3	TGTGCCAGCAGTCATCCTAGAAGGGGCAATGAGCAGTTCTTC	CASSHPRRGNEQFF
TRBJ2-4	TRBD1	NA	TRBV7-8	TGTGCCAGCAGCTCGCGGACAGGGGTCGGCAAAAACATTCAGTACTTC	CASSSRTGVGKNIQYF
TRBJ2-1	NA	NA	TRBV2	TGTGCCAGCAGAGAGGGACTGCGGACGGATGAGCAGTTCTTC	CASREGLRTDEQFF
TRBJ2-1	TRBD2	few	TRBV28	TGTGCCAGCAGTTACAAGCGGGGGGGCTTCAATGAGCAGTTCTTC	CASSYKRGGFNEQFF
TRBJ1-2	NA	few	TRBV3-1	TGTGCCAGCAGCCAAGAGTCGGGGCCTCCCACGAACACCTTC	CASSQESGPPTNTF
TRBJ2-5	TRBD1	NA	TRBV7-7	TGTGCTAGCAGCCCCCGCCGGGACAGGGTCCAAGAGACCCAGTACTTC	CASSPRRDRVQETQYF
TRBJ2-2	TRBD2	few	TRBV5-1	TGCGCCAGCACCTGGGGGGGAACGAACACCGGGGAGCTGTTTTTT	CASTWGGTNTGELFF
TRBJ2-7	NA	NA	TRBV29-1	TGCAGCGTGAGATCCCGAAGCTCCTACGAGCAGTACTTC	CSVRSRSSYEQYF
TRBJ2-2	NA	few	TRBV7-2	TGTGCCAGCAGACGGAGAGGGCTAGCCCCGAACACCGGGGAGCTGTTTTTT	CASRRRGLAPNTGELFF
TRBJ2-1	NA	few	TRBV10-3	NA	CAISTSDTYNEQFF
TRBJ2-7	TRBD2	NA	TRBV7-9	TGTGCCAGCAGCATTAGCGGGGTGAACTCCTACGAGCAGTACTTC	CASSISGVNSYEQYF
TRBJ1-1	NA	once	TRBV30	TGTGCCTGGAGCGAAACCGGGTTTTCGAACACTGAAGCTTTCTTT	CAWSETGFSNTEAFF
TRBJ2-3	NA	NA	TRBV5-1	TGCGCCAGCAGCTTGGCATTTCCGAGAACAGATACGCAGTATTTT	CASSLAFPRTDTQYF
TRBJ2-1	NA	few	TRBV6-1	TGTGCCAGCAGTCTGGAGGAGGGGAGCTCCTACAATGAGCAGTTCTTC	CASSLEEGSSYNEQFF
TRBJ2-7	NA	NA	TRBV7-3	TGTGCCAGCAGCTTAAGTGAGCACCTCGAGCAGTACTTC	CASSLSEHLEQYF
TRBJ1-5	NA	few	TRBV2	TGTGCCAGCAGTGAACAGGGAATCAATCAGCCCCAGCATTTT	CASSEQGINQPQHF
TRBJ1-4	NA	few	TRBV5-1	TGCGCCAGCAGCTTTGGGGGCGAGGGTAATGAAAAACTGTTTTTT	CASSFGGEGNEKLFF
TRBJ2-5	TRBD2	NA	TRBV7-9	TGTGCCAGCAGCTGGAGGGGGACTAGCGGGATCGGAGAGACCCAGTACTTC	CASSWRGTSGIGETQYF
TRBJ1-2	NA	NA	TRBV19	TGTGCCAGTAGTATAGTCGGACAGACCTCTTCTAACTATGGCTACACCTTC	CASSIVGQTSSNYGYTF